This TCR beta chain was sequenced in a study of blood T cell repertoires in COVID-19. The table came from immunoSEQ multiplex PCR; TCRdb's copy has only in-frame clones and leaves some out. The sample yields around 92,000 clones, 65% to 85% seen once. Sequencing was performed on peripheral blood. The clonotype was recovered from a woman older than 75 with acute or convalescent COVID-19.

The CDR3 DNA sequence: TGTGCCTGGAGTGCCGGGACTCATAATTCACCCCTCCACTTT. Translation: CAWSAGTHNSPLHF. The chain is built from TRBV30 and TRBJ1-6; D is perhaps TRBD1 (5 bases). The V gene's germline CDR1 is GTSNPN and CDR2 SVGIG (reference sequence). The length of the CDR3 is 14 residues. Trimming removed 1 base at V and 5 bases at J, with 9 bases between.